This note documents a single TCR beta chain sequence. This clone was seen more than once but under ten times. It has no known antigen specificity. No much larger clonotype is one base removed from it; base qualities were not supplied. The data were obtained in a study of cytomegalovirus exposure and HLA in healthy donors (dated by TCRdb to 2016 to 2017). Study-wide context: According to an earlier analysis of 587 of the donors, roughly 180 million T cells yielded 95 million to 140 million unique TCR beta sequences and approximately 300 Gb of sequence data. An early release covering 500 to 750 HLA-typed donors comprised about 300 gigabases of sequencing data and approximately 80 million unique TCR sequences. Among the roughly 390 genotyped donors, more than 70% belonged to the genetic ancestry cluster associated with self-reported Caucasian donors. The study aimed to test whether cataloging public T cell receptors could reveal signatures of past pathogen exposure. The study used immunosequencing to profile the T cell repertoires of approximately 690 subjects and linked those repertoires to cytomegalovirus serostatus. Besides the first cohort of roughly 660 subjects, a separate validation cohort made up of around 120 different subjects was used. High-throughput TCR immunosequencing, statistical association of individual TCRs with disease status, and machine learning were combined to predict cytomegalovirus infection status. To study patterns of TCR occurrence, a later analysis re-analyzed previously published TCR beta repertoires from under 750 donors and added high-resolution HLA genotyping. Rather than using new phenotypic data, the later analysis identified candidate immune exposures from TCR beta sequences and from how often those sequences occurred across donors. In an earlier analysis of roughly 600 of the donors, high-throughput TCR beta sequencing was used to judge whether each TCR beta V gene segment behaved as functional or pseudogenic. Donor age, sex, ethnicity and CMV serostatus were compiled together with the repertoire data. A later genetic analysis used genome-wide SNP genotypes for about 60% of the roughly 700 donors, treating that subset as a discovery cohort. Every discovery cohort repertoire had been produced on one sequencing platform. HLA typing included class I and class II loci at four-digit resolution. The number of typed donors differed by locus: about 620-640 for A, B, C, DRB1 and DQB1; roughly 510 for DQA1; 606 for DPA1; and some 430 for DPB1. About five DR-DQ haplotypes were treated as single units for association and clustering because of strong linkage in the cohort. Among some 410 genotyped donors of the cohort, an average of around 250,000 unique TCR beta nucleotide sequences was sequenced per donor, of which approximately 19% were non-productive.

The study at large found these results: Because the 87-base-pair reads could not distinguish some IMGT-functional V segments, including TRBV6-2 and TRBV6-3, those segments were excluded. A later analysis found that most CMV-associated TCR beta chains appeared HLA-restricted, with HLA associations seemingly driven largely by CMV exposure. A few of the identified cytomegalovirus-associated TCR beta chains were confirmed in vitro to be specific for cytomegalovirus antigens. For the cohort, immune exposure information was limited to CMV serostatus. In both the original and validation cohorts, the classifier was reported to diagnose cytomegalovirus status with high specificity and sensitivity. A group of highly shared sequence variants was considered likely to be a technical artifact of the sequencing pipeline. Assigning TCR associations to individual alleles was difficult when HLA alleles, especially DR and DQ, strongly co-occurred. A further reported finding was that TCR beta sequences accurately predicted the HLA-A and HLA-B alleles for most subjects in the first cohort. An association between a missense DCLRE1C variant and V-gene and J-gene trimming of TCR beta chains was found in a later genetic analysis and replicated in an independent cohort. A later analysis found that HLA-associated TCR beta chains were more clonally expanded and had lower generation probabilities than equally common non-associated chains. In an earlier analysis of around 600 of the donors, most TCR beta V segments appeared in productive rearrangements about 87% or about 30% of the time, broadly matching IMGT annotations. In this cohort, only TCR beta chains were sequenced, and detectable features were limited by the absence of alpha or paired-chain data. A later analysis found that TCR association rates varied across HLA loci, with DRB1 alleles showing the most associated TCRs and HLA-C alleles the fewest. The authors suggested that the approach could potentially be extended to other disease states and immunological phenotypes. Correlated functional status among segregating V segments might reflect linkage disequilibrium, but an unknown experimental factor could not be ruled out. A later genetic analysis reported fewer N-insertions in productive TCRs among donors in an Asian-associated ancestry cluster than the approximately 670-donor mean. Specific HLA alleles were associated with 15,000 to 20,000 TCR beta sequences at a false discovery rate of 0.05 in a later analysis. A total of 164 TCR beta chains were listed by the study as associated with cytomegalovirus. According to a later analysis, parvovirus B19, influenza, CMV and Epstein-Barr virus appeared linked to several top co-occurrence clusters. Presence/absence analyses assumed roughly uniform sequencing depth across donors, an assumption that may not hold. Because some donors lacked HLA typing at each locus, the association tests relied only on the typed subset. Most TCR sequences were seen in very few donors, while some public TCRs were found in many individuals. Because counts were too low, more than 15 rarely observed V segments, including chromosome 9 orphons, were excluded from the earlier analysis of under 650 of the donors.

The method behind the library was the immunoSEQ multiplex PCR assay. For the multiplex PCR, a mixture combining 60 forward primers for TCR Vbeta segments and 13 reverse primers for TCR Jbeta segments was used. The CDR3 region of rearranged TCR beta genes was amplified from genomic DNA by a multiplex PCR assay. The amplified TCR beta libraries were sequenced on the Illumina HiSeq System as 87-base-pair reads. On the authors' methods: In a later analysis, 70 million to 95 million unique TCR beta chains were counted across the roughly 610 repertoires, and about 9.9 million of these chains were shared by at least two donors. A nearest-neighbor algorithm error-corrected the raw reads and collapsed the reads into unique sequences, merging closely related sequences to remove PCR and sequencing errors. CDR3 sequences were aligned to IMGT reference sequences to assign V, D and J gene segments. For a sequence to be retained, a match of at least six nucleotides was required to both a V gene segment and a J gene segment. A rearrangement was called productive if the CDR3 had no stop codons and remained in frame with V and J, and every other rearrangement was called non-productive. CDR3 was defined according to IMGT convention as the region running from the second conserved V-encoded cysteine to the conserved J-encoded phenylalanine. The earlier analysis of about 610 of the donors excluded sequences that lacked an unambiguous match to a single V gene segment. An earlier analysis of 500 to 700 of the donors classified V segments as functional when productive rearrangements were above 56.7% and as segregating when the standard deviation between donors was above 5%. A statistical classification framework was developed to diagnose cytomegalovirus status using the catalog of TCR beta chain sequences. In a later analysis, TCR nucleotide sequences were compared against IMGT/GENE-DB human TR gene sequences so that V and J genes could be assigned. Using the TCRdist pipeline, a later analysis assigned CDR3 sequences along with most-parsimonious VDJ recombination scenarios. A later analysis defined each TCR beta chain by its CDR3 amino acid sequence plus V-gene family, and excluded reads lacking a unique V-gene family. To address suspected cross-contamination and a sequencing artifact, a later analysis removed around 600 highly shared, low-generation-probability nucleotide sequences. A later analysis calculated a clonal expansion index for each public chain from normalized within-repertoire ranks of inferred template counts. A later analysis computed generation probabilities with a VDJ recombination model fitted to out-of-frame rearrangements, and checked the results against IGoR. Hypergeometric tests were used in a later analysis to score TCR-TCR, TCR-HLA and TCR-CMV co-occurrence, with a repertoire-size bias correction applied to the TCR pairs. To estimate false discovery rates, a later analysis permuted the HLA or CMV assignments 20 times. In a later analysis, co-occurring TCRs were grouped using DBSCAN, and TCRdist sequence similarity was added for clustering within HLA-allele-positive subsets. For co-occurrence clustering, repertoires with fewer than 30,000 or more than 120,000 public chains were excluded, along with 4 to 6 repertoires with anomalous nucleotide sharing. The table comes from immuneACCESS by way of TCRdb, which keeps in-frame sequences with V and J called. Part of the clones is missing from these tables; in studies checked, under half for an unresolved V gene and the rest for unknown reasons. That table supplies the V and J calls and clone size; D and trimming were determined from the DNA. This sample lists just over 150,000 clones; roughly 82% were detected once. Together, the top ten hold about 7.1% of the sample.

CDR1 ENHRY and CDR2 SYGVKD are derived from the germline V gene. V is pared back by 0 bases and J by 1 base, with 11 bases lying between the germline termini. From cysteine to phenylalanine, the CDR3 is 16 amino acids long. Only CDR3 DNA remains: 48 bases, in frame from the first base. The cohort was made up of about 670 healthy bone marrow donors. At the time of sampling, every cohort member was nominally healthy, though immune exposures that went unrecorded were likely present. The donor tested CMV seropositive and was one of the 289 seropositive cohort members. A peripheral blood sample was provided by each donor, and peripheral blood mononuclear cells were used for TCR beta sequencing. The Qiagen DNeasy Blood Extraction Kit was used to extract genomic DNA from the blood cell samples.

The sample was PBMCs. The clonotype was recovered from a woman in her fifties or sixties in good health and CMV-seropositive. Recombination joined TRBV10-3 with TRBJ2-3; the D region possibly corresponds to TRBD1 (6 bases align). The CDR3 protein sequence reads: CAISESWGRGTDTQYF. The DNA sequence is as follows: TGTGCCATCAGTGAGTCATGGGGGCGGGGCACAGATACGCAGTATTTT.